A single sample gave rise to the 26 T cell receptor beta chains below, sequenced in a study of T cell responses to AZD1222 COVID-19 vaccine. The table came from immunoSEQ multiplex PCR; TCRdb's copy has only in-frame clones and leaves some out. The sample lists 130,000 to 150,000 clones, 91% occurring once. Sequences were derived from peripheral blood, sampled on day 0 of AZD1222 vaccination. Every receptor here comes from an adult in good health.

The chain recombines TRBV21-1 with TRBJ2-6; the tabulated D call, TRBD1, remains unverified against the DNA. TRBV21-1 is a known pseudogene. The CDR3 consists of 16 residues. CDR3 sequence (DNA): TGTGCCAGCAGCAAGCGACAGGGACCTGGGGCCAACGTCCTGACTTTC. Translating it yields CASSKRQGPGANVLTF.

This rearrangement joins TRBV9 to TRBJ1-1, with D perhaps TRBD1 (5 bases). This CDR3 is built from 16 residues. Germline V gene data show CDR1 as SGDLS and CDR2 as YYNGEE. V lost 4 bases and J lost 1, with 17 bases in between. The CDR3 protein is CASSSGTPQKNTEAFF. The DNA of the CDR3 is TGTGCCAGCAGCTCGGGGACCCCACAGAAGAACACTGAAGCTTTCTTT. The variable domain in full, completed from reference TRBV9 and TRBJ1-1, reads DSGVTQTPKHLITATGQRVTLRCSPRSGDLSVYWYQQSLDQGLQFLIQYYNGEERAKGNILERFSAQQFPDLHSELNLSSLELGDSALYFCASSSGTPQKNTEAFFGQGTRLTVV.

V and J are TRBV4-2 and TRBJ1-2; a weak D match, TRBD1 (5 bases). The V and J ends lost 4 bases and 5 bases respectively, with 11 bases between them. CDR3 length: 13 residues. CDR1 LGHNA and CDR2 YNFKEQ come from the germline V gene. CDR3 coding DNA: TGTGCCAGCAGCCGGGGGGAGTCATATGGCTACACCTTC. It is translated as CASSRGESYGYTF.

This clone was counted a single time. This rearrangement joins TRBV28 to TRBJ1-5; D unclear. With 7 bases removed from V and 3 bases from J, the gap between germline ends came to 13 bases. Germline loops: CDR1 MDHEN, CDR2 SYDVKM. The CDR3 extends over 14 amino acids. CDR3 amino acids: CASIQTGSNQPQHF. CDR3 bases: TGTGCCAGCATCCAGACGGGGTCCAATCAGCCCCAGCATTTT.

This rearrangement joins TRBV19 to TRBJ1-2; D call uncertain. Deletions cut 7 bases from V and 8 bases from J, with 20 bases between. Germline V gives CDR1 LNHDA, CDR2 SQIVND (reference sequence). The CDR3 runs to 14 residues. The CDR3 loop reads CASNPERNPWGYTF. The CDR3, as DNA: TGTGCCAGTAACCCGGAACGGAATCCTTGGGGCTACACCTTC.

The chain is built from TRBV7-2 and TRBJ1-3; D uncertain. Trimming removed 4 bases from V and 0 bases from J, with 13 bases in between. The germline gives CDR1 SGHTA, CDR2 FQGNSA. The CDR3 extends over 16 amino acids. This chain's CDR3 is CASSWTGALSGNTIYF. The CDR3 DNA reads TGTGCCAGCAGCTGGACGGGAGCCCTCTCTGGAAACACCATATATTTT.

This clone was seen a single time. The V and J genes are TRBV6-5 and TRBJ1-6; 9 bases are shared with TRBD1. Trimming took 8 bases from V and 9 from J; bases not matched to a gene: 5. Germline CDR1 reads MNHEY; CDR2 reads SVGAGI. The CDR3 contains 13 residues. CDR3 sequence (DNA): TGTGCCAGCGCGGGACAGGGTATTTCACCCCTCCACTTT. Its protein product is CASAGQGISPLHF.

J is TRBJ2-1 and V is TRBV5-4; no clear D gene. The germline gives CDR1 SGHNT, CDR2 YYREEE (reference sequence). The CDR3 sequence is 16 residues long. V was cut by 3 bases and J by 5 bases, with 18 bases left in between. CDR3: CASSSPPGRKNNEQFF. CDR3 DNA: TGTGCCAGCAGCTCTCCTCCCGGGCGCAAGAACAATGAGCAGTTCTTC.

The genes are TRBV2 and TRBJ2-7; D is unclear. CDR3 size: 16 residues. CDR1 SNHLY and CDR2 FYNNEI come from the germline V gene. Deletions cut 3 bases from V and 0 bases from J, with 15 bases between. Here the CDR3 DNA reads TGTGCCAGCAGTGACCAACTTACGCCGAGCTCCTACGAGCAGTACTTC. It codes for CASSDQLTPSSYEQYF.

This clone was counted between two and nine times. The chain uses TRBV5-1 and TRBJ2-5; no clear D gene. The CDR3 is 11 residues long. CDR1 and CDR2 (germline): SGHRS, YFSETQ. V was pared by 0 bases and J by 3 bases, with 0 bases between. The CDR3 region is CASSLEETQYF. CDR3 sequence (DNA): TGCGCCAGCAGCTTGGAAGAGACCCAGTACTTC.

This chain joins TRBV7-2 and TRBJ2-7; no clear D gene. The ends were cut back, 0 bases at V and 5 bases at J, with 5 bases in the middle. There are 12 residues in the CDR3. Germline V gene data show CDR1 as SGHTA and CDR2 as FQGNSA. In DNA form, the CDR3 reads TGTGCCAGCAGCTTAGCGGTGCACGAGCAGTACTTC. Protein sequence: CASSLAVHEQYF.

The rearrangement uses TRBV7-6 and TRBJ2-2, with TRBD2 matching over 13 bases. V gave up 2 bases and J gave up 0 bases; unmatched junction bases: 3. The CDR3 is 18 amino acids. From germline, CDR1 is SGHVS and CDR2 FNYEAQ. The CDR3 DNA follows: TGTGCCAGCAGCTTACTACTAGCGGGAGGGCCGAACACCGGGGAGCTGTTTTTT. Its translation: CASSLLLAGGPNTGELFF.

In its sample, this clone was seen a few times. The chain joins TRBV18 to TRBJ1-5; a weak D match, TRBD1 (6 bases). This CDR3 has 16 residues. Germline V lookup: CDR1 KGHSH, CDR2 LQKENI. The germline V and J ends were trimmed by 1 base and 2 bases, with 12 bases remaining between them. CDR3 in amino acids: CASSPRGLGGNQPQHF. The CDR3 bases are TGTGCCAGCTCACCACGGGGGCTTGGAGGCAATCAGCCCCAGCATTTT.

The chain is built from TRBV5-1 and TRBJ2-2; D tentatively reads TRBD1 or TRBD2 (5 bases each). Germline V CDR1 and CDR2: SGHRS, YFSETQ. This CDR3 has 14 amino acids. V was trimmed by 7 bases and J by 4 bases, leaving 14 bases between them. Here the CDR3 reads CASRDPPGTGELFF. The CDR3 nucleotides read TGCGCCAGCCGGGACCCCCCGGGCACCGGGGAGCTGTTTTTT.

This sequence joins TRBV28 and TRBJ2-1, with TRBD2 as a possible D gene (6 bases). The CDR3 contains 13 residues. In germline, CDR1 is MDHEN, CDR2 SYDVKM. Trimming left V 10 bases short and J 7 bases short, with 17 bases between. The CDR3 coding sequence is TGTGCCACGGGTAGCGGAACAATTAATGAGCAGTTCTTC. Amino acids: CATGSGTINEQFF.

J is TRBJ2-5 and V is TRBV5-6, with D perhaps matching TRBD1 (6 bases). This CDR3 spans 19 amino acids. Trimming took 4 bases from V and 4 from J, leaving 29 bases between them. The V gene's germline CDR1 is SGHDT and CDR2 YYEEEE. CDR3 coding DNA: TGTGCCAGCAGCAAGGACAGAGAAATACTAGTAGGGGTAAGAGAGACCCAGTACTTC. This gives the protein CASSKDREILVGVRETQYF.

This clone was observed once. The CDR3 nucleotides are TGCGCCAGCAGCCGTGCGGACCGTAATGAAAAACTGTTTTTT. Residues: CASSRADRNEKLFF. The chain is built from TRBV5-1 and TRBJ1-4; D gene uncertain. The CDR3 is 14 residues long. V lost 4 bases, J lost 4 bases, and 11 bases lay in between. Germline loops: CDR1 SGHRS, CDR2 YFSETQ. Full variable domain (missing parts from reference TRBV5-1 and TRBJ1-4): KAGVTQTPRYLIKTRGQQVTLSCSPISGHRSVSWYQQTPGQGLQFLFEYFSETQRNKGNFPGRFSGRQFSNSRSEMNVSTLELGDSALYLCASSRADRNEKLFFGSGTQLSVL.

The genes are TRBV28 and TRBJ1-6; no clear D gene. V gave up 5 bases and J gave up 12 bases, with 11 bases separating them. Germline V lookup: CDR1 MDHEN, CDR2 SYDVKM. The CDR3 is 12 amino acids. The chain's CDR3 is CASSPPRLPLHF. CDR3 DNA: TGTGCCAGCAGTCCTCCGAGGTTACCCCTCCACTTT.

This chain links TRBV7-6 with TRBJ2-3, with D possibly TRBD2 on 6 matching bases. Trimming removed 5 bases at V and 5 bases at J, with 17 bases between. Germline CDR1 SGHVS, CDR2 FNYEAQ. The CDR3 loop spans 15 amino acids. The CDR3 DNA follows: TGTGCCAGCAGCGGCACCCGGGGGACCCGAGATACGCAGTATTTT. Its translation is CASSGTRGTRDTQYF. Looking up the rest from reference TRBV7-6 and TRBJ2-3 gives the full variable domain: GAGVSQSPRYKVTKRGQDVALRCDPISGHVSLYWYRQALGQGPEFLTYFNYEAQQDKSGLPNDRFSAERPEGSISTLTIQRTEQRDSAMYRCASSGTRGTRDTQYFGPGTRLTVL.

The chain uses TRBV7-9 and TRBJ1-4; D remains ambiguous. The germline gives CDR1 SEHNR, CDR2 FQNEAQ (reference sequence). With 2 bases removed from V and 3 bases from J, the gap between germline ends came to 13 bases. The CDR3 length is 16 residues. The chain's CDR3 is CASSLTSGGANEKLFF. The CDR3 DNA follows: TGTGCCAGCAGCTTAACGTCGGGAGGCGCTAATGAAAAACTGTTTTTT.

V usage is TRBV28 and J usage is TRBJ1-1; the match to TRBD1 covers 11 bases. The CDR3 loop spans 12 amino acids. Germline assignment: CDR1 MDHEN and CDR2 SYDVKM. Losses at the gene ends were 6 bases for V and 6 bases for J; bases not matched to a gene: 0. The CDR3, as DNA: TGTGCCAGCAGGGGACAGGGGGCTGAAGCTTTCTTT. It is translated as CASRGQGAEAFF. Drawing the rest from reference TRBV28 and TRBJ1-1, the complete variable domain is DVKVTQSSRYLVKRTGEKVFLECVQDMDHENMFWYRQDPGLGLRLIYFSYDVKMKEKGDIPEGYSVSREKKERFSLILESASTNQTSMYLCASRGQGAEAFFGQGTRLTVV.

The rearrangement uses TRBV4-1 and TRBJ1-1; D possibly corresponds to TRBD1 (5 bases). Between the trimmed V and J ends, which lost 4 bases and 4 bases, there was a span of 13 bases. CDR3 size: 14 residues. Looked up from germline, CDR1 is MGHRA and CDR2 is YSYEKL. The CDR3: CASSPRDPPTEAFF. In DNA form, the CDR3 reads TGCGCCAGCAGCCCCAGGGACCCCCCCACTGAAGCTTTCTTT.

The genes are TRBV20-1 and TRBJ2-7, with 15 positions matching TRBD2. Losses at the gene ends were 3 bases for V and 1 base for J; bases not matched to a gene: 4. This CDR3 region has 16 residues. Germline V lookup: CDR1 DFQATT, CDR2 SNEGSKA (reference sequence). The CDR3 bases are TGCAGTGCTAGTGGGACTAGCGGGAGGTCGTCCTACGAGCAGTACTTC. Translated: CSASGTSGRSSYEQYF.

This clone was seen only a few times. V usage is TRBV12-1 and J usage is TRBJ2-6; the table's D call, TRBD2, was not checked against the DNA. TRBV12-1 is flagged as a pseudogene. This CDR3 is 21 amino acids long. The CDR3 sequence is CASTHFFRRRLSEAGANVLTF. The CDR3 DNA reads as TGTGCCAGCACCCACTTTTTCCGCCGGCGATTGAGTGAGGCTGGGGCCAACGTCCTGACTTTC.

The gene calls are TRBV5-1 and TRBJ2-7; 7 bases map to TRBD1. The V and J ends lost 2 bases and 3 bases, in that order; junction bases with no gene match: 5. From germline, CDR1 is SGHRS and CDR2 YFSETQ. This CDR3 has 14 amino acids. CDR3 protein: CASSFGQVGYEQYF. The CDR3 coding sequence is TGCGCCAGCAGCTTCGGACAGGTCGGCTACGAGCAGTACTTC.

CDR3 residues: CASSSSLSGLYNEQFF. The CDR3 DNA reads as TGTGCCAGCAGCTCCTCATTGAGCGGGTTATACAATGAGCAGTTCTTC. The J gene is TRBJ2-1, the V gene TRBV7-2; D may be TRBD2 (6 bases). Germline assignment: CDR1 SGHTA and CDR2 FQGNSA. The CDR3 runs to 16 residues. V lost 4 bases, J lost 4 bases, and 17 bases lay in between.